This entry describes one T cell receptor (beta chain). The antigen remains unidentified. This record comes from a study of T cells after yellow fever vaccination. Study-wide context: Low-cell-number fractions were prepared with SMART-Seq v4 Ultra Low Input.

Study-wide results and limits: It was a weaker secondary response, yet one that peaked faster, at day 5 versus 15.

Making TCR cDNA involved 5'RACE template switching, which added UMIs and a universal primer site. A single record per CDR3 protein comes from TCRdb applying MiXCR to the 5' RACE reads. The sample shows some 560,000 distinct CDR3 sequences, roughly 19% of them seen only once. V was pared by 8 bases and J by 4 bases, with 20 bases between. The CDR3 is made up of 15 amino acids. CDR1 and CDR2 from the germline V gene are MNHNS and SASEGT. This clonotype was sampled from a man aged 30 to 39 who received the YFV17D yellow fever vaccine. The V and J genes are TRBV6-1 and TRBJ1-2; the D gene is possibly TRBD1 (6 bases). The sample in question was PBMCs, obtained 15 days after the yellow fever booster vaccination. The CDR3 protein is CASRNGGAGIYGYTF. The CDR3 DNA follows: TGTGCCAGCCGAAACGGGGGGGCAGGGATCTATGGCTACACCTTC.